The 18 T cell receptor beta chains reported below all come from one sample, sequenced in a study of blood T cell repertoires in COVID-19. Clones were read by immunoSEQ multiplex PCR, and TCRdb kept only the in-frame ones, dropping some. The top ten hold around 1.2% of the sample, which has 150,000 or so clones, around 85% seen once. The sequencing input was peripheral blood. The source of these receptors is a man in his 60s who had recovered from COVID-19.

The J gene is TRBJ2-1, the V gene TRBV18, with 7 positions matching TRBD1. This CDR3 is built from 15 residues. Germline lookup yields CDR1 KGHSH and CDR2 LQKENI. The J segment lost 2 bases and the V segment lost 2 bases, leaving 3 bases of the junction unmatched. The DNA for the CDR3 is TGTGCCAGCTCACCAGCTCAGGGGGCCTACAATGAGCAGTTCTTC. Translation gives CASSPAQGAYNEQFF. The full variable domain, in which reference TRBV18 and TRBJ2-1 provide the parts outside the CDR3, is NAGVMQNPRHLVRRRGQEARLRCSPMKGHSHVYWYRQLPEEGLKFMVYLQKENIIDESGMPKERFSAEFPKEGPSILRIQQVVRGDSAAYFCASSPAQGAYNEQFFGPGTRLTVL.

The CDR3 loop reads CSAGPGVKQFF. In nucleotides, the CDR3 is TGCAGTGCTGGTCCCGGGGTTAAGCAGTTCTTC. J is TRBJ2-1 and V is TRBV20-1; possible D gene TRBD2, 5 bases. Germline assignment: CDR1 DFQATT and CDR2 SNEGSKA (reference sequence). Deletions cut 5 bases from V and 11 bases from J, with 13 bases between. This CDR3 has 11 residues.

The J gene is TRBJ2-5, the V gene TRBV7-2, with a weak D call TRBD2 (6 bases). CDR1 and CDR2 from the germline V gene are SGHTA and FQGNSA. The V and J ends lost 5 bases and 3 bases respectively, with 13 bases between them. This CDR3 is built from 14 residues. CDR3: CASSEGWGEETQYF. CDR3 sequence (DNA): TGTGCCAGCAGCGAAGGGTGGGGGGAAGAGACCCAGTACTTC.

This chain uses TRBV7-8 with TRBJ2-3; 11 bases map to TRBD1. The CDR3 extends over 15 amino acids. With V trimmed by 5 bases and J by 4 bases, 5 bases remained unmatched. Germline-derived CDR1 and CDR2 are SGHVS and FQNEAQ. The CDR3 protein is CASSGRDRGADTQYF. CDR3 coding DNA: TGTGCCAGCAGCGGACGGGACAGGGGGGCAGATACGCAGTATTTT. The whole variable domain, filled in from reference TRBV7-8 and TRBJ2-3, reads GAGVSQSPRYKVAKRGQDVALRCDPISGHVSLFWYQQALGQGPEFLTYFQNEAQLDKSGLPSDRFFAERPEGSVSTLKIQRTQQEDSAVYLCASSGRDRGADTQYFGPGTRLTVL.

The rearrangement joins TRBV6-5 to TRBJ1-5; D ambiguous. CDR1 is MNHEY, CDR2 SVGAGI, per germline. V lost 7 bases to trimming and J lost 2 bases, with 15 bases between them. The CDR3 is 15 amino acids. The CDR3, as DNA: TGTGCCAGCATAAGTAGACTTCTGGGCAATCAGCCCCAGCATTTT. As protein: CASISRLLGNQPQHF.

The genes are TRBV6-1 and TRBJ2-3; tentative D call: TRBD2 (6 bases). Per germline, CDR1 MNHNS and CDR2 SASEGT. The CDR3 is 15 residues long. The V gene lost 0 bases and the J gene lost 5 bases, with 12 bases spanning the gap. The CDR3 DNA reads TGTGCCAGCAGTGAAGCGGGGGGAATAGTAGATACGCAGTATTTT. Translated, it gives CASSEAGGIVDTQYF.

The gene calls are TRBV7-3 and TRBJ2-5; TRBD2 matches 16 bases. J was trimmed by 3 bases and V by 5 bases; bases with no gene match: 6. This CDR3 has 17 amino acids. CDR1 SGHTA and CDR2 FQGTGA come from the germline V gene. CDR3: CASSRSGTSGGEETQYF. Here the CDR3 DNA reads TGTGCCAGCAGCCGCTCCGGGACTAGCGGGGGGGAAGAGACCCAGTACTTC.

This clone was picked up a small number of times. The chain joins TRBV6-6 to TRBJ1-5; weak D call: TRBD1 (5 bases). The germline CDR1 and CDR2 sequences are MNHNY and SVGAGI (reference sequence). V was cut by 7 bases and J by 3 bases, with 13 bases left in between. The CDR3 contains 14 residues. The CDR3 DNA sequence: TGTGCCAGCAAGTCCGACAGCAACAATCAGCCCCAGCATTTT. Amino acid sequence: CASKSDSNNQPQHF.

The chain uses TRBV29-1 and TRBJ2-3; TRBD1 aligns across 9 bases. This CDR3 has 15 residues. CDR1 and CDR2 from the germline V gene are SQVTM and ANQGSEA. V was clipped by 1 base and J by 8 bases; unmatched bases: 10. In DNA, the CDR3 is TGCAGCGTTGAAGGGGGGAGGACAGGGGTGGGTACGCAGTATTTT. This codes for CSVEGGRTGVGTQYF.

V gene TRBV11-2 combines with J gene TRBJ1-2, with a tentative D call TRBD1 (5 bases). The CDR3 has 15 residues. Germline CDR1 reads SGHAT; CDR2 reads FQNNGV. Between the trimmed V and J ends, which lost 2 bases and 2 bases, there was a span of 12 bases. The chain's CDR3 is CASSLSGTANYGYTF. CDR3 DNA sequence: TGTGCCAGCAGCTTAAGCGGGACGGCGAACTATGGCTACACCTTC.

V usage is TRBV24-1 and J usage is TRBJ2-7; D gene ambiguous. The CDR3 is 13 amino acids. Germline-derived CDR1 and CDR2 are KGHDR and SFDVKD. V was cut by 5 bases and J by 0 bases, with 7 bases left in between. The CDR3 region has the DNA TGTGCCACCAGTGGAACAGCCTCCTACGAGCAGTACTTC. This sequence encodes CATSGTASYEQYF.

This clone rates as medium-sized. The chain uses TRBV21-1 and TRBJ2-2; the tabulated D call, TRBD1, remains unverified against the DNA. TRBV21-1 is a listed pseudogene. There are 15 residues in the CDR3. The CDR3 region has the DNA TGTGCCAGCAGCTCCGGGACAGCAAACACCGGGGAGCTGTTTTTT. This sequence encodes CASSSGTANTGELFF.

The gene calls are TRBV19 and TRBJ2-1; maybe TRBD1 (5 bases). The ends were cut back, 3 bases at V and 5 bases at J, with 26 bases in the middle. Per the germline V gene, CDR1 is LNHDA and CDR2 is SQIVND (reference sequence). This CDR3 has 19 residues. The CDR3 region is CASSISAGWASIIDNEQFF. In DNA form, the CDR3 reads TGTGCCAGTAGTATTTCGGCAGGGTGGGCTTCAATCATCGACAATGAGCAGTTCTTC.

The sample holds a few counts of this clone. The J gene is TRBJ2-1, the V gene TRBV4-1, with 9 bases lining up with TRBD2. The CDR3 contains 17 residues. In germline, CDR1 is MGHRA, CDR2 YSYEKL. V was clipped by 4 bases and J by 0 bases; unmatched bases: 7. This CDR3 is CASSRSSGDSSYNEQFF. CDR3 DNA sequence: TGCGCCAGCAGCCGATCTAGCGGGGACAGCTCCTACAATGAGCAGTTCTTC.

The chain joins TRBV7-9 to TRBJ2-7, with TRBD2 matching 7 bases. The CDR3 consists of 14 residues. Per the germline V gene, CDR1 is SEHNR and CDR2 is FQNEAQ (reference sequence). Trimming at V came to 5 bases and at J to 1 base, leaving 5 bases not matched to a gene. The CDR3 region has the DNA TGTGCCAGCAGCCCGGCGCGGGAGTCCTACGAGCAGTACTTC. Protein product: CASSPARESYEQYF.

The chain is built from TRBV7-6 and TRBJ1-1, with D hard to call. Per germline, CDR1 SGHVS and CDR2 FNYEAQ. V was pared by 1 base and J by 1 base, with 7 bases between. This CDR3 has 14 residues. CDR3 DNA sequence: TGTGCCAGCAGCTTAGGTCGGGGGAACACTGAAGCTTTCTTT. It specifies CASSLGRGNTEAFF.

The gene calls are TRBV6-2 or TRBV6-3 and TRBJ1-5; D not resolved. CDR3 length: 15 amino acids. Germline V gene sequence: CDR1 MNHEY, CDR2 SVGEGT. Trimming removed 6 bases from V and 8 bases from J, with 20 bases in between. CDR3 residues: CASSGRGHPFEPQHF. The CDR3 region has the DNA TGTGCCAGCAGCGGCCGCGGGCACCCGTTCGAGCCCCAGCATTTT.

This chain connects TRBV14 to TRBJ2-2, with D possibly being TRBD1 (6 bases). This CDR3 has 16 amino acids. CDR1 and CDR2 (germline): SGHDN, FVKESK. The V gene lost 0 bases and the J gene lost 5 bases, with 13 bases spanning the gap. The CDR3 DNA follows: TGTGCCAGCAGCCAAGACAGGGGAAGGAGGACCGGGGAGCTGTTTTTT. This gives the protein CASSQDRGRRTGELFF.